Below are 6 T cell receptor beta chains sequenced from a single sample in a study of blood T cell repertoires in COVID-19. Assay: immunoSEQ multiplex PCR; the TCRdb copy retains only in-frame clones and omits some. Of fewer than 350,000 clones listed, around 85% were seen once; the top ten hold over 9.5%. Sequenced: peripheral blood. These receptors all come from a woman aged 25 to 39 with COVID-19, enrolled during active disease.

The genes are TRBV7-6 and TRBJ2-7; 9 bases are a match to TRBD1. Germline CDR1 is SGHVS and CDR2 is FNYEAQ. The CDR3 is made up of 16 amino acids. V shed 4 bases, J shed 4 bases, and the junction held 11 bases outside the gene matches. CDR3 region: CASSSLPGQGVYEQYF. The CDR3 DNA reads as TGTGCCAGCAGCTCTCTACCGGGACAGGGAGTTTACGAGCAGTACTTC.

This chain uses TRBV3-1 (or the pseudogene TRBV3-2) with TRBJ2-1; a possible D gene is TRBD2 (7 bases). CDR3 length equals 14 residues. Germline V gene sequence: CDR1 LGHDT, CDR2 YNNKEL (reference sequence). Trimming shortened V by 6 bases and J by 15 bases, and 24 bases separated the two germline ends. CDR3 amino acids: CASSPRGRGVFVFF. CDR3 DNA: TGTGCCAGCAGTCCCAGGGGTCGGGGGGTTTTCGTGTTCTTC.

The rearrangement uses TRBV4-1 and TRBJ1-5; TRBD1 matches at 10 bases. Per the germline V gene, CDR1 is MGHRA and CDR2 is YSYEKL. The CDR3 totals 20 residues. The V gene end was trimmed by 1 base and the J gene end by 3 bases; junction bases not matched to a gene: 15. CDR3 sequence reads: CASSQVTGWDRGGLNQPQHF. For the CDR3, the DNA is TGCGCCAGCAGCCAAGTCACCGGTTGGGACAGGGGTGGGCTCAATCAGCCCCAGCATTTT.

The V and J genes are TRBV27 and TRBJ2-7, with 7 bases fitting TRBD1. With V trimmed by 5 bases and J by 7 bases, 2 bases remained unmatched. The germline V gene encodes CDR1 MNHEY and CDR2 SMNVEV (reference sequence). CDR3 size: 11 residues. CDR3 coding DNA: TGTGCCAGCAGTAAGACAGGGGAGCAGTACTTC. Amino acids: CASSKTGEQYF.

The genes are TRBV7-2 and TRBJ1-2; 8 bases line up with TRBD1. Germline-derived CDR1 and CDR2 are SGHTA and FQGNSA. The CDR3 covers 14 residues. Germline trimming cut 7 bases from V and 4 bases from J; bases unmatched to any gene: 8. CDR3 sequence (DNA): TGTGCCAGCACCCTAGACAGGGGCCTCTATGGCTACACCTTC. Translation gives CASTLDRGLYGYTF.

This rearrangement joins TRBV19 to TRBJ2-1; 9 bases line up with TRBD2. Looked up from germline, CDR1 is LNHDA and CDR2 is SQIVND (reference sequence). The CDR3 has 16 amino acids. V lost 3 bases to trimming and J lost 1 base; unmatched junction nucleotides: 4. The CDR3 region has the DNA TGTGCCAGTAGTATTCGAGCGGGGGGTTCCTACAATGAGCAGTTCTTC. Translated: CASSIRAGGSYNEQFF.